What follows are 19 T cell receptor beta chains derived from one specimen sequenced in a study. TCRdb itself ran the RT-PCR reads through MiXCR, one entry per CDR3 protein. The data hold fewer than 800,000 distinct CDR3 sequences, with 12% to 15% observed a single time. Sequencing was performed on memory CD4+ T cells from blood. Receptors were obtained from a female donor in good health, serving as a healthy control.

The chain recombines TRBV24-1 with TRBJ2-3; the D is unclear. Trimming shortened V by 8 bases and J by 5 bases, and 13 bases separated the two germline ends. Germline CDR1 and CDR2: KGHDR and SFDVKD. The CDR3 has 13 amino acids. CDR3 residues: CATTLGARDTQYF. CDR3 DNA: TGTGCCACCACCCTGGGCGCGAGAGATACGCAGTATTTT.

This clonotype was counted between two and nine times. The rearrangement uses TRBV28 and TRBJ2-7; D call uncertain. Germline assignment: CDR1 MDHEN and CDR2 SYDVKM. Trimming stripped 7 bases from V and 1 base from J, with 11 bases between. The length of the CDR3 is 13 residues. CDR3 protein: CASKLGKSYEQYF. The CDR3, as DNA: TGTGCCAGCAAATTGGGCAAGTCCTACGAGCAGTACTTC. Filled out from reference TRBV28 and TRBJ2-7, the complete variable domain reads DVKVTQSSRYLVKRTGEKVFLECVQDMDHENMFWYRQDPGLGLRLIYFSYDVKMKEKGDIPEGYSVSREKKERFSLILESASTNQTSMYLCASKLGKSYEQYFGPGTRLTVT.

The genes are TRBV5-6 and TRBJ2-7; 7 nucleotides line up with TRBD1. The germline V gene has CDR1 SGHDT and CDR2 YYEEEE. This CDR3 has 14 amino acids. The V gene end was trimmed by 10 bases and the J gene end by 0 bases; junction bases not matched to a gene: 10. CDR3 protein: CAGGRRGSSYEQYF. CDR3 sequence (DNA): TGTGCCGGCGGCCGCAGGGGGAGCTCCTACGAGCAGTACTTC.

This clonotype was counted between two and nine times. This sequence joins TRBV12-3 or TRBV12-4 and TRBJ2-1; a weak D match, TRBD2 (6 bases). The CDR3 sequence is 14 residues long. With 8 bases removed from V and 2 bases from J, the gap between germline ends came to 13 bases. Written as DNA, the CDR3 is TGTGCCAGCGGAGGGGACCTGGCCTACAATGAGCAGTTCTTC. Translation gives CASGGDLAYNEQFF.

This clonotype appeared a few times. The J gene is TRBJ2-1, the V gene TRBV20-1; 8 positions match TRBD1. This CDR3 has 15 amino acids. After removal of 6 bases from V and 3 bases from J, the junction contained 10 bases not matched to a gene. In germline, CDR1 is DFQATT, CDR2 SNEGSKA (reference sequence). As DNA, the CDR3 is TGCAGTGCCCGTCTCGGACAGGGCGTCTACAATGAGCAGTTCTTC. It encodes CSARLGQGVYNEQFF.

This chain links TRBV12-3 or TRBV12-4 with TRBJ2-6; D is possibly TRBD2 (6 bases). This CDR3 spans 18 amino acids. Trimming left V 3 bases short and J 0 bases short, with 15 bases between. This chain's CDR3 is CASSFGSTRSSGANVLTF. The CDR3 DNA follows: TGTGCCAGCAGTTTTGGTTCGACTAGGAGCTCTGGGGCCAACGTCCTGACTTTC.

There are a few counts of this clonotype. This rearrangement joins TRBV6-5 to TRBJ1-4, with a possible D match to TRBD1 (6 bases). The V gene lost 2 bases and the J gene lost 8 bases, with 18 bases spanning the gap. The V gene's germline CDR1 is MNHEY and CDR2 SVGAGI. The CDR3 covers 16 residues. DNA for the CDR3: TGTGCCAGCAGTTACCGGTCGGGAGGGGGGGGCGAAAAACTGTTTTTT. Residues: CASSYRSGGGGEKLFF.

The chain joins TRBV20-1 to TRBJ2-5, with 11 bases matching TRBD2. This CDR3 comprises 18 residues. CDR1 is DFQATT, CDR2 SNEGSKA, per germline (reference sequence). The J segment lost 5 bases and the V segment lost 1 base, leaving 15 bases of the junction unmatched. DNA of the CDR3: TGCAGTGCTAGAGGAGGGTGGGCTAGCGGGAGGACTGGGGAGACCCAGTACTTC. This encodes CSARGGWASGRTGETQYF.

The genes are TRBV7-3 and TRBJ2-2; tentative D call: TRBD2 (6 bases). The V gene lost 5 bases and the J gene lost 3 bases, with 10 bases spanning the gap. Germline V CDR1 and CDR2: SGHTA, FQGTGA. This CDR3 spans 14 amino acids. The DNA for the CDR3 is TGTGCCAGCAGCCGGGACTTCCACACCGGGGAGCTGTTTTTT. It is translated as CASSRDFHTGELFF.

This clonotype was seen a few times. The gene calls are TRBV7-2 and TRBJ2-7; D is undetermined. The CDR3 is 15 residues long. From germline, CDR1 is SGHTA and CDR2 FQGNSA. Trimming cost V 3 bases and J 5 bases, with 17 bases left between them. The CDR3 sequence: CASSFIGSSNNEQYF. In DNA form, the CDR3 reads TGTGCCAGCAGCTTTATCGGCAGCTCCAACAACGAGCAGTACTTC.

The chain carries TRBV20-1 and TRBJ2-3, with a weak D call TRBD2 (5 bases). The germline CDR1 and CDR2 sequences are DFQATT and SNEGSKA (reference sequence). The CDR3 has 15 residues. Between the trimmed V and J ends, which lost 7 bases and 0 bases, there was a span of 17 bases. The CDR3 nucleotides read TGCAGTGGGATCCCGGGGATCCTTAGCACAGATACGCAGTATTTT. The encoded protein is CSGIPGILSTDTQYF.

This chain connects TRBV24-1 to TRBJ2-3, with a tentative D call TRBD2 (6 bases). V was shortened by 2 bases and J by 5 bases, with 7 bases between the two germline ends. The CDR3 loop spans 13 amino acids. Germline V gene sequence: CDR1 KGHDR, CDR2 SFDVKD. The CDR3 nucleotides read TGTGCCACCAGTGATTCTAGCGTAGATACGCAGTATTTT. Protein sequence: CATSDSSVDTQYF.

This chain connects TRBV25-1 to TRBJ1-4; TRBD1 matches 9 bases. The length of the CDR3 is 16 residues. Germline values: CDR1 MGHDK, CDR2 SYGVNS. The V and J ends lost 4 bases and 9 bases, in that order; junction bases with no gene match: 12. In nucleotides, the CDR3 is TGTGCCAGCAGTGTTACGGGGGGACAGGGATCCCAAAAACTGTTTTTT. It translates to CASSVTGGQGSQKLFF.

Here the CDR3 reads CASSQVPGLGNTIYF. The CDR3 DNA follows: TGTGCCAGCAGCCAAGTCCCGGGGCTTGGAAACACCATATATTTT. The chain employs TRBV3-1 and TRBJ1-3, with D possibly matching TRBD1 (5 bases). Germline V CDR1 and CDR2: LGHDT, YNNKEL (reference sequence). The germline V and J ends were trimmed by 1 base and 3 bases, with 10 bases remaining between them. This CDR3 region has 15 residues.

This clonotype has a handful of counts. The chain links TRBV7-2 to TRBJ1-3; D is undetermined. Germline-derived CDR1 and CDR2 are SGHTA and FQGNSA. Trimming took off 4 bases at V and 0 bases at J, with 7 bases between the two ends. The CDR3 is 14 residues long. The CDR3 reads CASSSKYSGNTIYF. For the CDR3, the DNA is TGTGCCAGCAGCTCGAAATACTCTGGAAACACCATATATTTT.

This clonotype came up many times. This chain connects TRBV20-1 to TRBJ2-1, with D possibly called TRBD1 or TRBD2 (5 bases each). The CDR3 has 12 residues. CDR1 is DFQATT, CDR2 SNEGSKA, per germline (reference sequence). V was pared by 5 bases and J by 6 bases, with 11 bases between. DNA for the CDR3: TGCAGTGCTCCCACCGGGGCCAATGAGCAGTTCTTC. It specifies CSAPTGANEQFF.

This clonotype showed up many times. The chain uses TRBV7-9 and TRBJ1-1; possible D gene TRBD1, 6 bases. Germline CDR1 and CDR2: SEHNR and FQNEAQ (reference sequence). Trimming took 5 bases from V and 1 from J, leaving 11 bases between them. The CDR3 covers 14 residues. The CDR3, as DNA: TGTGCCAGCAGCGTGGGACAAGCGAACACTGAAGCTTTCTTT. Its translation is CASSVGQANTEAFF.

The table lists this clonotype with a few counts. CDR3 region: CASSPPSSGPQETQYF. CDR3 in DNA: TGTGCCAGCTCACCACCGTCTTCGGGACCCCAAGAGACCCAGTACTTC. The rearrangement links TRBV18 to TRBJ2-5; D may correspond to TRBD1 or TRBD2 (5 bases each). Germline values: CDR1 KGHSH, CDR2 LQKENI. The CDR3 runs to 16 residues. V was pared by 0 bases and J by 1 base, with 12 bases between.

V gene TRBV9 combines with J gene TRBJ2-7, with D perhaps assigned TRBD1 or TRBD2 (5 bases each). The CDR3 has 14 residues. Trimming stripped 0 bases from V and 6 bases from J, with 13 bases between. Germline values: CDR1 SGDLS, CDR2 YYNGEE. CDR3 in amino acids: CASSVALQGTEQYF. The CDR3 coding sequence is TGTGCCAGCAGCGTAGCGTTACAAGGGACCGAGCAGTACTTC. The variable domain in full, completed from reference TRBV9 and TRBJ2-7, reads DSGVTQTPKHLITATGQRVTLRCSPRSGDLSVYWYQQSLDQGLQFLIQYYNGEERAKGNILERFSAQQFPDLHSELNLSSLELGDSALYFCASSVALQGTEQYFGPGTRLTVT.